This is a list of T cell receptor beta chains from one sample in a study of cytomegalovirus exposure and HLA in healthy donors. Assay: immunoSEQ multiplex PCR; the TCRdb copy retains only in-frame clones and omits some. This sample has 90,000 to 100,000 clones; around 69% occur once, and the top ten carry around 20%. The sample consisted of PBMCs. The receptors derive from a woman in her fifties or sixties in good health and CMV-seropositive. Both conserved end residues are part of each CDR3. A D gene is named only where the DNA matches it firmly.

V	D	J	CDR3
TRBV7-9	NA	TRBJ1-1	CASSFGTPNTEAFF
TRBV7-9	NA	TRBJ1-2	CASSLPGQTRSGYTF
TRBV18	NA	TRBJ1-1	CASSPWTSNTEAFF
TRBV4-1	TRBD1	TRBJ2-1	CASSRKPGQQIYNEQFF
TRBV7-9	NA	TRBJ2-7	CASTSYRVDHEQYF
TRBV27	NA	TRBJ1-2	CASSLKGPGAHRGYTF
TRBV9	NA	TRBJ2-1	CASSSREKTYNEQFF
TRBV11-2	TRBD1	TRBJ2-7	CASSSTGLEQYF
TRBV5-5	NA	TRBJ1-4	CASSFGFREKLFF
TRBV5-1	TRBD1	TRBJ2-3	CASSWDRGDTQYF
TRBV2	NA	TRBJ2-3	CASSEWASAPGTQYF
TRBV6-5	TRBD2	NA	CASSYGLAGTYEQYF
TRBV7-3	NA	TRBJ2-1	CASSLVGGGNEQFF
TRBV13	NA	TRBJ1-1	CASSLDGGNTEAFF
TRBV11-3	TRBD1	TRBJ2-7	CASSLRDSKQYF
TRBV28	TRBD1	TRBJ1-1	CASSLGTGGLTEAFF
TRBV30	TRBD2	TRBJ2-2	CAWSVPLAGPTGELFF
TRBV9	NA	TRBJ1-3	CASSVGTAGNTIYF
TRBV4-2	NA	TRBJ2-1	CASSHRQAWNEQFF
TRBV15	TRBD1	TRBJ2-2	CATSGPGTGHTGELFF
TRBV19	TRBD1	TRBJ2-6	CASTGGSGANVLTF
TRBV11-2	NA	TRBJ1-3	CASSLGDSSGNTIYF
TRBV5-5	NA	TRBJ2-7	CASISVGQNYEQYF
TRBV2	NA	TRBJ2-1	CASSDFRLQRDEQFF
TRBV11-2	NA	TRBJ2-7	CASSLATHEQYF
TRBV5-1	NA	TRBJ1-5	CASSLQENQPQHF
TRBV28	NA	TRBJ1-2	CAGATNYGYTF
TRBV18	NA	TRBJ1-4	CASSTTAIGNEKLFF
TRBV28	NA	TRBJ1-1	CASSYTGVTEAFF
TRBV7-8	NA	TRBJ2-7	CASSLVAINGNYEQYF
TRBV9	NA	TRBJ2-2	CASSVDPTNTGELFF
TRBV28	NA	TRBJ1-2	CASSARGYYGYTF
TRBV6-1	NA	TRBJ2-6	CASSDRDSGANVLTF
TRBV10-3	TRBD2	TRBJ2-5	CAISDLGAGEETQYF
TRBV30	NA	NA	CAWSTGSYEQYF
TRBV19	TRBD1	TRBJ1-1	CASSMARGRTEAFF
TRBV7-9	NA	TRBJ1-4	CASSLQGATNEKLFF
TRBV9	NA	TRBJ2-3	CASSETASDTQYF
TRBV2	TRBD2	TRBJ2-7	CASSESLAGYEQYF
TRBV10-3	NA	TRBJ2-2	CAISGNGLTGGELFF
TRBV27	NA	TRBJ1-1	CASSPLGAGGNAEAFF
TRBV18	TRBD1	TRBJ1-4	CASSPPGQYNEKLFF
TRBV10-1	NA	TRBJ2-3	CASSDVLSRVTDTQYF
TRBV2	NA	TRBJ2-7	CATRQAQERNPQYF
TRBV7-2	TRBD2	TRBJ2-1	CASRLAGGGTEQFF
TRBV6-5	NA	TRBJ1-6	CASSDRISNSPLHF
TRBV27	NA	TRBJ1-1	CASSFLGQSSGSTEAFF
TRBV5-1	TRBD1	TRBJ2-7	CASSLEVTGNNEQYF